Below are 15 T cell receptor beta chains sequenced from a single sample in a study of T cell responses to AZD1222 COVID-19 vaccine (TCRdb year 2021). Library method: the immunoSEQ multiplex PCR assay. TCRdb holds this immuneACCESS table with in-frame rearrangements only. Some clones are missing; in checked studies, unresolved V genes explain under half, and the rest has no known cause. This sample has about 150,000 clones in its table, and roughly 90% of those were observed once. The ten most abundant clones make up 3% to 4% of the sample. The label giving this sample's time point can be read as: about 28 days (+/-7) after the second vaccine dose. The specimen was peripheral blood, collected 28 days after the second AZD1222 dose. These receptors were collected from an adult who received the AZD1222 COVID-19 vaccine.

This rearrangement joins TRBV19 to TRBJ1-2, with 10 bases lining up with TRBD1. Trimming took 7 bases from V and 4 from J; bases not matched to a gene: 6. This CDR3 has 14 residues. Germline V gene sequence: CDR1 LNHDA, CDR2 SQIVND (reference sequence). CDR3 in DNA: TGTGCCAGTATAGAGACAGGGGGCCTCTATGGCTACACCTTC. Amino acid sequence: CASIETGGLYGYTF.

This clone was found once. The chain combines TRBV29-1 with TRBJ1-2; 9 nucleotides match TRBD1. The V gene's germline CDR1 is SQVTM and CDR2 ANQGSEA. V lost 3 bases to trimming and J lost 7 bases; unmatched junction nucleotides: 6. The CDR3 runs 13 residues. The CDR3, as DNA: TGCAGCGTTGACAGGGACAGGGTGGGTGGCTACACCTTC. Protein product: CSVDRDRVGGYTF.

DNA of the CDR3: TGTGCCAGCAGCGACCTCACAAAGCCCAACACTGAAGCTTTCTTT. Residues: CASSDLTKPNTEAFF. The chain recombines TRBV14 with TRBJ1-1; D not resolved. Trimming took off 5 bases at V and 2 bases at J, with 15 bases between the two ends. The CDR3 contains 15 residues. Per germline, CDR1 SGHDN and CDR2 FVKESK. The full variable domain, in which reference TRBV14 and TRBJ1-1 provide the parts outside the CDR3, is EAGVTQFPSHSVIEKGQTVTLRCDPISGHDNLYWYRRVMGKEIKFLLHFVKESKQDESGMPNNRFLAERTGGTYSTLKVQPAELEDSGVYFCASSDLTKPNTEAFFGQGTRLTVV.

The gene calls are TRBV11-3 and TRBJ2-2; 9 nucleotides line up with TRBD1. J lost 1 base, V lost 3 bases, and 3 bases had no gene match. The CDR3 contains 16 residues. CDR1 is SGHNT, CDR2 YENEEA, per germline. The CDR3 here is CASSFPGQGNTGELFF. Here the CDR3 DNA reads TGTGCCAGCAGCTTCCCGGGACAGGGGAACACCGGGGAGCTGTTTTTT.

This clone is a singleton in its sample. This rearrangement joins TRBV11-2 to TRBJ2-1; 8 bases map to TRBD1. Per germline, CDR1 SGHAT and CDR2 FQNNGV. The CDR3 consists of 11 residues. Trimming at V came to 4 bases and at J to 15 bases, leaving 5 bases not matched to a gene. For the CDR3, the DNA is TGTGCCAGCAGCTCGGACAGGGTGCCGTTCTTC. Protein product: CASSSDRVPFF.

This clone was seen once. V and J are TRBV11-2 and TRBJ1-5, with D maybe TRBD1 (5 bases). Per the germline V gene, CDR1 is SGHAT and CDR2 is FQNNGV. The CDR3 runs to 13 residues. The V end was cut by 5 bases, the J end by 3 bases, with 8 bases between. The CDR3 nucleotides are TGTGCCAGCAGCCCCGGGGCCAATCAGCCCCAGCATTTT. Translation: CASSPGANQPQHF.

This chain uses TRBV9 with TRBJ2-7; D not certain. Germline CDR1 is SGDLS and CDR2 is YYNGEE. This CDR3 contains 14 residues. V lost 0 bases to trimming and J lost 6 bases, with 13 bases between them. CDR3: CASSVGETAGEQYF. The CDR3 coding sequence is TGTGCCAGCAGCGTAGGAGAGACTGCTGGCGAGCAGTACTTC.

The chain carries TRBV27 and TRBJ1-6; tentatively, D is TRBD1 (6 bases). The CDR3 extends over 16 amino acids. V was clipped by 7 bases and J by 0 bases, with 13 bases between them. The V gene's germline CDR1 is MNHEY and CDR2 SMNVEV (reference sequence). The CDR3 spells CASKFSGDSYNSPLHF. CDR3 DNA: TGTGCCAGCAAATTTTCAGGGGACTCCTATAATTCACCCCTCCACTTT.

J is TRBJ2-1 and V is TRBV10-3, with D uncertain. From germline, CDR1 is ENHRY and CDR2 SYGVKD. This CDR3 is 12 amino acids long. The V end lost 3 bases, the J end lost 10 bases, and 10 bases lay between the germline ends. The CDR3 DNA is TGTGCCATCAGTGACCCCGTGGGCGAGCAGTTCTTC. Protein sequence: CAISDPVGEQFF.

This clone is medium-sized. The rearrangement uses TRBV10-2 and TRBJ2-7; D possibly corresponds to TRBD2 (6 bases). The V gene's germline CDR1 is WSHSY and CDR2 SAAADI. The V gene lost 7 bases and the J gene lost 5 bases, with 15 bases spanning the gap. This CDR3 is 13 amino acids long. CDR3 nucleotide sequence: TGCGCCAGCAATCCCTCCCGGGGGAACGAGCAGTACTTC. This codes for CASNPSRGNEQYF.

Only one count was recorded for this clone. The chain employs TRBV7-3 and TRBJ2-7, with TRBD2 identical over 13 bases. The CDR3 length is 16 residues. The germline V gene encodes CDR1 SGHTA and CDR2 FQGTGA. V trimming: 5 bases; J trimming: 6 bases; junction bases outside the gene matches: 10. The DNA of the CDR3 is TGTGCCAGCAGCCCGGCCCCCACTAGCGGGAGGGTCGAGCAGTACTTC. As protein: CASSPAPTSGRVEQYF.

The rearrangement joins TRBV5-4 to TRBJ2-3; perhaps TRBD2 as D (5 bases). This CDR3 region has 16 residues. V was shortened by 4 bases and J by 0 bases, with 15 bases between the two germline ends. CDR1 is SGHNT, CDR2 YYREEE, per germline (reference sequence). The CDR3 DNA reads as TGTGCCAGCAGCGCTGGTACGAGGACTAGCACAGATACGCAGTATTTT. Translating it yields CASSAGTRTSTDTQYF.

This sequence joins TRBV11-2 and TRBJ1-1, with D possibly being TRBD1 (6 bases). CDR3 length: 14 residues. The V end lost 1 base, the J end lost 5 bases, and 11 bases lay between the germline ends. The germline CDR1 and CDR2 sequences are SGHAT and FQNNGV. The CDR3 nucleotides are TGTGCCAGCAGCTTAGCAGGGGAGGGGACTGAAGCTTTCTTT. Translation: CASSLAGEGTEAFF.

This clone showed up just once. The chain is built from TRBV29-1 and TRBJ1-1; perhaps TRBD1 as D (5 bases). V was cut by 7 bases and J by 6 bases, with 18 bases left in between. The CDR3 is 13 residues long. Germline V gives CDR1 SQVTM, CDR2 ANQGSEA. CDR3 coding DNA: TGCAGCGCTCCGGGACGGCTCGAGTCTGAAGCTTTCTTT. Translating gives CSAPGRLESEAFF.

This chain connects TRBV4-1 to TRBJ2-7; no clear D. The germline V and J ends were trimmed by 0 bases and 4 bases, with 7 bases remaining between them. Germline lookup yields CDR1 MGHRA and CDR2 YSYEKL. The CDR3 is 13 amino acids. The CDR3, as DNA: TGCGCCAGCAGCCAAGACCTGGAGTACGAGCAGTACTTC. Encoded protein: CASSQDLEYEQYF.